Following are 9 T cell receptor beta chains from one sample sequenced in a study of cytomegalovirus exposure and HLA in healthy donors. The study ran its PCR with 60 Vbeta and 13 Jbeta primers. The protocol was immunoSEQ multiplex PCR, while the TCRdb copy is restricted to in-frame clones and leaves out a portion. The profile shows about 120,000 clones, 81% of them singletons. Specimen: PBMCs. These receptors originate from a man in his late teens or twenties in good health and CMV-seronegative.

The J gene is TRBJ1-2, the V gene TRBV7-3; no clear D gene. CDR3 size: 14 residues. Germline CDR1 is SGHTA and CDR2 is FQGTGA. V lost 0 bases and J lost 8, with 13 bases in between. The CDR3 region has the DNA TGTGCCAGCAGCTTAACTCATTCCTGGGAGGGCTACACCTTC. Encoded protein: CASSLTHSWEGYTF.

The chain has TRBV7-8 and TRBJ1-1; D might be TRBD1 (5 bases). The V end was cut by 4 bases, the J end by 7 bases, with 13 bases between. The CDR3 runs 13 residues. Germline V gives CDR1 SGHVS, CDR2 FQNEAQ. As DNA, the CDR3 is TGTGCCAGCAGCTCCGACAGTGGGCGTGAAGCTTTCTTT. This gives the protein CASSSDSGREAFF.

The rearrangement joins TRBV19 to TRBJ2-3; perhaps TRBD1 as D (6 bases). This CDR3 contains 14 residues. With 1 base removed from V and 5 bases from J, the gap between germline ends came to 10 bases. Germline CDR1 reads LNHDA; CDR2 reads SQIVND (reference sequence). CDR3 in amino acids: CASSIGQAIDTQYF. The CDR3 nucleotides are TGTGCCAGTAGTATAGGACAGGCTATAGATACGCAGTATTTT.

This clone appeared a single time. The V call is TRBV2, the J call TRBJ2-1; 7 bases are shared with TRBD2. CDR1 SNHLY and CDR2 FYNNEI come from the germline V gene. V shed 4 bases, J shed 14 bases, and the junction held 5 bases outside the gene matches. The CDR3 is 11 amino acids. As DNA, the CDR3 is TGTGCCAGCAGTGTGGGCGGGGGAGAGTTCTTC. This sequence encodes CASSVGGGEFF. Combining the CDR3 with reference TRBV2 and TRBJ2-1 gives the whole variable domain EPEVTQTPSHQVTQMGQEVILRCVPISNHLYFYWYRQILGQKVEFLVSFYNNEISEKSEIFDDQFSVERPDGSNFTLKIRSTKLEDSAMYFCASSVGGGEFFGPGTRLTVL.

The rearrangement links TRBV25-1 to TRBJ1-2; 7 bases match TRBD1. Trimming at V came to 3 bases and at J to 3 bases, leaving 7 bases not matched to a gene. From germline, CDR1 is MGHDK and CDR2 SYGVNS. This CDR3 has 15 residues. CDR3 nucleotides: TGTGCCAGCAGTGATGGGACAGAGATTTACTATGGCTACACCTTC. This translates into CASSDGTEIYYGYTF.

This rearrangement joins TRBV6-5 to TRBJ2-7; D perhaps matches TRBD2 (6 bases). The CDR3 has 15 amino acids. V shed 0 bases and J shed 4 bases, with 13 bases lying between them. CDR1 MNHEY and CDR2 SVGAGI come from the germline V gene. CDR3: CASSYSGPREYEQYF. CDR3 nucleotide sequence: TGTGCCAGCAGTTACTCGGGGCCCCGGGAGTACGAGCAGTACTTC.

This clone has a handful of counts. The chain recombines TRBV11-2 with TRBJ2-2, with D perhaps TRBD1 (7 bases). Trimming left V 4 bases short and J 5 bases short, with 20 bases between. Looked up from germline, CDR1 is SGHAT and CDR2 is FQNNGV. CDR3 length: 17 amino acids. The DNA of the CDR3 is TGTGCCAGCAGCTCGTACGGGGCGGCAGGGGGGACCGGGGAGCTGTTTTTT. This sequence encodes CASSSYGAAGGTGELFF.

V gene TRBV4-2 combines with J gene TRBJ1-1; no clear D. V dropped 4 bases and J dropped 4 bases, with 13 bases sitting between them. From germline, CDR1 is LGHNA and CDR2 YNFKEQ. This CDR3 is built from 14 residues. This chain's CDR3 is CASSLQRSGTEAFF. The CDR3 DNA is TGTGCCAGCAGCCTCCAGAGATCGGGCACTGAAGCTTTCTTT.

The rearrangement links TRBV14 to TRBJ1-2; 8 bases align to TRBD1. With 2 bases clipped from V and 7 bases from J, the junction kept 9 bases outside the gene matches. The germline V gene has CDR1 SGHDN and CDR2 FVKESK. This CDR3 region has 15 residues. The CDR3 here is CASSQYGQGAVGYTF. CDR3 in DNA: TGTGCCAGCAGCCAATATGGTCAGGGGGCAGTTGGCTACACCTTC.